This note documents a single T cell receptor (beta chain) sequence. The sample comes from a study of cytomegalovirus exposure and HLA in healthy donors. The germline gives CDR1 SNHLY, CDR2 FYNNEI. V was trimmed by 3 bases and J by 5 bases, leaving 16 bases between them. The CDR3 extends over 16 amino acids. 13 Jbeta primers and 60 Vbeta primers were used for the PCR. Clones were sequenced by immunoSEQ multiplex PCR, and TCRdb holds only the in-frame ones, with some missing. The sample lists some 190,000 clones, 70% to 90% occurring once. Each donor's status was that of a healthy bone marrow donor. The specimen was PBMCs. This clonotype originated in a woman between 18 and 30 years old in good health and CMV-seronegative. The rearrangement uses TRBV2 and TRBJ2-2, with a weak D call TRBD2 (7 bases). DNA of the CDR3: TGTGCCAGCAGTGAGGGGGGGGCTCTTGTAACCGGGGAGCTGTTTTTT. It is translated as CASSEGGALVTGELFF. The whole variable domain, remainder taken from reference TRBV2 and TRBJ2-2, is EPEVTQTPSHQVTQMGQEVILRCVPISNHLYFYWYRQILGQKVEFLVSFYNNEISEKSEIFDDQFSVERPDGSNFTLKIRSTKLEDSAMYFCASSEGGALVTGELFFGEGSRLTVL.